This is a list of T cell receptor beta chains from one sample in a study of CD8 T cells in Susac syndrome. TCRdb fed the immunoSEQ multiplex PCR reads into MiXCR, producing one record per CDR3 protein. The profile shows approximately 210,000 distinct CDR3 sequences, 94% of them singletons. The specimen was CD4+ T cells from PBMCs. All receptors derive from a human donor with Susac syndrome. Each CDR3 is given without its conserved first and last residue. The order of the fields is J gene, D gene, V gene, CDR3 length, CDR3 protein. A D gene is named only where the DNA matches it firmly.

J gene: TRBJ2-5; D gene: .; V gene: TRBV15; CDR3 length: 14; CDR3 protein: ATSRGSGQMQETQY
J gene: TRBJ1-2; D gene: TRBD1; V gene: TRBV27; CDR3 length: 12; CDR3 protein: ASSTTGGDYDYT
J gene: TRBJ2-2; D gene: .; V gene: TRBV3-1; CDR3 length: 13; CDR3 protein: ASSQLKSNTGELF
J gene: TRBJ2-7; D gene: .; V gene: TRBV7-2; CDR3 length: 11; CDR3 protein: ASSWGESYEQY
J gene: TRBJ2-3; D gene: TRBD2; V gene: TRBV12-3/TRBV12-4; CDR3 length: 15; CDR3 protein: ASSFLGLAGDQDTQY
J gene: TRBJ1-2; D gene: .; V gene: TRBV4-2; CDR3 length: 11; CDR3 protein: ASSQDPGPGYT
J gene: TRBJ1-1; D gene: .; V gene: TRBV12-3/TRBV12-4; CDR3 length: 10; CDR3 protein: ASNHKRTEAF
J gene: TRBJ2-3; D gene: TRBD1; V gene: TRBV5-4; CDR3 length: 14; CDR3 protein: ASSSGGTGIRDTQY
J gene: TRBJ1-1; D gene: .; V gene: TRBV11-2; CDR3 length: 14; CDR3 protein: ASSRFYGGANTEAF
J gene: TRBJ1-5; D gene: .; V gene: TRBV20-1; CDR3 length: 11; CDR3 protein: SARRGEGQPQH
J gene: TRBJ1-4; D gene: .; V gene: TRBV12-3/TRBV12-4; CDR3 length: 13; CDR3 protein: ASSLYQGTNEKLF
J gene: TRBJ1-2; D gene: TRBD1; V gene: TRBV4-1; CDR3 length: 15; CDR3 protein: ASSQTRVQGALDGYT
J gene: TRBJ1-2; D gene: TRBD1; V gene: TRBV28; CDR3 length: 14; CDR3 protein: ASSQPGQVASEGYT
J gene: TRBJ2-3; D gene: .; V gene: TRBV6-5; CDR3 length: 11; CDR3 protein: ASTIRGTDTQY
J gene: TRBJ2-7; D gene: .; V gene: TRBV20-1; CDR3 length: 14; CDR3 protein: SARDFARGNPYEQY
J gene: TRBJ1-5; D gene: TRBD1; V gene: TRBV5-6; CDR3 length: 13; CDR3 protein: ASSPFRQGNQPQH
J gene: TRBJ2-5; D gene: .; V gene: TRBV28; CDR3 length: 10; CDR3 protein: ASSLPLETQY
J gene: TRBJ2-5; D gene: .; V gene: TRBV25-1; CDR3 length: 14; CDR3 protein: ASSDPDDRRRETQY